The rows below give T cell receptor beta chains drawn from one sample of a study of blood T cell repertoires in COVID-19. Using immunoSEQ multiplex PCR, the repertoire was profiled, and TCRdb retains in-frame clones only, with some absent. The repertoire holds 30,000 to 40,000 clones, with 88% as singletons. The sequencing sample was made of peripheral blood. All receptors come from a human donor in a cohort sampled during active COVID-19. Both conserved end residues are part of each CDR3. The order of the fields is J gene, V gene, CDR3 protein.

j_call: TRBJ2-1; v_call: TRBV19; cdr3_aa: CASSISGGFFNEQFF
j_call: TRBJ1-1; v_call: TRBV19; cdr3_aa: CASSPPEGRSYTEAFF
j_call: TRBJ2-2; v_call: TRBV5-1; cdr3_aa: CASSLQGSGELFF
j_call: TRBJ1-4; v_call: TRBV11-2; cdr3_aa: CASTTGGRLNEKLFF
j_call: TRBJ1-3; v_call: TRBV13; cdr3_aa: CASRQIGGISGNTIYF
j_call: TRBJ2-7; v_call: TRBV10-3; cdr3_aa: CAISESGTGATYEQYF
j_call: TRBJ2-3; v_call: TRBV7-2; cdr3_aa: CASSFQGGSGTSTDTQYF
j_call: TRBJ2-3; v_call: TRBV4-2; cdr3_aa: CASSQYSGGAADTQYF
j_call: TRBJ2-5; v_call: TRBV2; cdr3_aa: CASRYRDRQETQYF
j_call: TRBJ2-7; v_call: TRBV7-2; cdr3_aa: CASSVGGDGRQYF
j_call: TRBJ2-7; v_call: TRBV24-1; cdr3_aa: CATSDPRAGGVDEQYF
j_call: TRBJ2-3; v_call: TRBV5-4; cdr3_aa: CASAGTSGGTDTQYF
j_call: TRBJ1-1; v_call: TRBV9; cdr3_aa: CASSVSSGERVGDTEAFF
j_call: TRBJ1-2; v_call: TRBV6-4; cdr3_aa: CASMDTGGHYGYTF
j_call: TRBJ1-5; v_call: TRBV7-6; cdr3_aa: CASSLGGESNQPQHF